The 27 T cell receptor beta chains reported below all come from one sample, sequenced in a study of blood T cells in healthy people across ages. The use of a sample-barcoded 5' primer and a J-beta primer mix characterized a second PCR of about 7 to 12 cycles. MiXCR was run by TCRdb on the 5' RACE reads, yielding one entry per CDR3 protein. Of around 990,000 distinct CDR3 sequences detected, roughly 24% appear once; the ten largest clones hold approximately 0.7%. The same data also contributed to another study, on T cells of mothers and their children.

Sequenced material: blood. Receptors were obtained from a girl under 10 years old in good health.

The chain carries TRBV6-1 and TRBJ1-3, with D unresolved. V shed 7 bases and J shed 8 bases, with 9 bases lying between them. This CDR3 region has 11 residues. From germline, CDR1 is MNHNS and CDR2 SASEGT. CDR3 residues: CASTKRDTIYF. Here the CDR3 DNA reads TGTGCCAGCACTAAAAGGGACACCATATATTTT.

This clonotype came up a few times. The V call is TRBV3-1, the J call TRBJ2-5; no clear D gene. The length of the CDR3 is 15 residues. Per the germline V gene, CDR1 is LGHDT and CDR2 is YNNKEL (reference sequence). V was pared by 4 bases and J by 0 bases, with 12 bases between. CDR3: CASSPSWTNQETQYF. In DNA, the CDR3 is TGTGCCAGCAGCCCTTCCTGGACCAACCAAGAGACCCAGTACTTC.

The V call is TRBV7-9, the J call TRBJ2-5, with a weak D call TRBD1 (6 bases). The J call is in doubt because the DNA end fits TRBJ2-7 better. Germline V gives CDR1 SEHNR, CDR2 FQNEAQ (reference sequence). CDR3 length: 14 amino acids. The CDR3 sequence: CASSLAKGQYEQYF. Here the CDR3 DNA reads TGTGCCAGCAGCTTAGCGAAGGGACAATACGAGCAGTACTTC.

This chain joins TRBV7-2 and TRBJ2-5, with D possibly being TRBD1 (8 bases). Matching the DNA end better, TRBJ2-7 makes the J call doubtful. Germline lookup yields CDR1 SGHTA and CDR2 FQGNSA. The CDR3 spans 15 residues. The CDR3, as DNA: TGTGCCAGCAGCTATACAGGGGGGGCGTCCTACGAGCAGTACTTC. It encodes CASSYTGGASYEQYF.

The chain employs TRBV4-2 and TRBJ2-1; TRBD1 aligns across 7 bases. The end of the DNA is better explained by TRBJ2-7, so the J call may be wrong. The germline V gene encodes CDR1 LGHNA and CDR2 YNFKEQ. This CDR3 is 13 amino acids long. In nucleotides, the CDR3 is TGTGCCAGCAGCGGGCGGACAGGAGCCGAGCAGTACTTC. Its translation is CASSGRTGAEQYF.

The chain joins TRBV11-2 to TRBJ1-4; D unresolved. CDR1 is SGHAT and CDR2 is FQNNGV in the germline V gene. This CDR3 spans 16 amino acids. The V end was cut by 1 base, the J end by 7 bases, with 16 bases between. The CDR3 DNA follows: TGTGCCAGCAGCTTAGTAGCGGACCCTCCGGGTGAAAAACTGTTTTTT. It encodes CASSLVADPPGEKLFF.

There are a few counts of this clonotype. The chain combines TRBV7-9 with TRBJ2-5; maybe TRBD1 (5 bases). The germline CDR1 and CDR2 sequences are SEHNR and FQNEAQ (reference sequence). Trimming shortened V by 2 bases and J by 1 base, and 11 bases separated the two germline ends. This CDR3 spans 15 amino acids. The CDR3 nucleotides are TGTGCCAGCAGCTTATATCACAGGACCCAAGAGACCCAGTACTTC. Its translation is CASSLYHRTQETQYF.

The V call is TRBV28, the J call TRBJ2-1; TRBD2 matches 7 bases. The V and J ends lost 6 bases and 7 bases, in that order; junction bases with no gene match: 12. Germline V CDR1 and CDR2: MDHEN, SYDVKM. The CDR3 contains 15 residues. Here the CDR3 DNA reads TGTGCCAGCAGCCCAAGCGGGAACATTGATAATGAGCAGTTCTTC. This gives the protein CASSPSGNIDNEQFF.

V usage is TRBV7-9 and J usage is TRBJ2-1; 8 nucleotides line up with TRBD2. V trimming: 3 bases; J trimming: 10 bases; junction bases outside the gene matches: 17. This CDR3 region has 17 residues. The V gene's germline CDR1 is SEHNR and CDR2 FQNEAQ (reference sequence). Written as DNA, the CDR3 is TGTGCCAGCAGCTTCCCTCTTCGGATGGCGGGAGGTGAGGAGCAGTTCTTC. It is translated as CASSFPLRMAGGEEQFF.

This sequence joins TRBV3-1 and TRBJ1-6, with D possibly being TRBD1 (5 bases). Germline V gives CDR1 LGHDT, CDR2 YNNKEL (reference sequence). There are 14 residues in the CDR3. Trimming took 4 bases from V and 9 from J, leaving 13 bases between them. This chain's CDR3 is CASSPGRASSPLHF. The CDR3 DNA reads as TGTGCCAGCAGCCCCGGCAGGGCGAGTTCACCCCTCCACTTT.

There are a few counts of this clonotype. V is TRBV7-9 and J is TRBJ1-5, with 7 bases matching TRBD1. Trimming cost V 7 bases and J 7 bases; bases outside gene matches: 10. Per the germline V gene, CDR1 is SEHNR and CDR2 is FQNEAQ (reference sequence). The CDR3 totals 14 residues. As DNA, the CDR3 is TGTGCCAGCACAACCCAAGGAGGGGGCCAGCCCCAGCATTTT. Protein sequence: CASTTQGGGQPQHF. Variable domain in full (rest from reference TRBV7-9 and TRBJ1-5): DTGVSQNPRHKITKRGQNVTFRCDPISEHNRLYWYRQTLGQGPEFLTYFQNEAQLEKSRLLSDRFSAERPKGSFSTLEIQRTEQGDSAMYLCASTTQGGGQPQHFGDGTRLSIL.

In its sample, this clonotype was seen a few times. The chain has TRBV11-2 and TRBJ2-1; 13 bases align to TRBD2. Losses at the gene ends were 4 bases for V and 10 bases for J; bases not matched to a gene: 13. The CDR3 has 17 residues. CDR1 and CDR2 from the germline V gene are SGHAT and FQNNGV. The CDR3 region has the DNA TGTGCCAGCAGCTCCTCGACTAGCGGGAGGCCCATGGACGAGCAGTTCTTC. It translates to CASSSSTSGRPMDEQFF. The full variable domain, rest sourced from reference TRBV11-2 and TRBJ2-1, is EAGVAQSPRYKIIEKRQSVAFWCNPISGHATLYWYQQILGQGPKLLIQFQNNGVVDDSQLPKDRFSAERLKGVDSTLKIQPAKLEDSAVYLCASSSSTSGRPMDEQFFGPGTRLTVL.

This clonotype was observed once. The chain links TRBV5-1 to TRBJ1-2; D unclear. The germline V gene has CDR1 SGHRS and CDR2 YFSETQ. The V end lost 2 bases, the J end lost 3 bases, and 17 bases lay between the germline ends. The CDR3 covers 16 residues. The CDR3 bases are TGCGCCAGCAGCTTAGGTAGGGCTGTCAGTGACTATGGCTACACCTTC. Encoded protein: CASSLGRAVSDYGYTF.

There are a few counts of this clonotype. The CDR3 DNA follows: TGTGCCAGCAGTCCCGGGACCATGCATGGCTACACCTTC. Its translation is CASSPGTMHGYTF. V and J are TRBV12-3 or TRBV12-4 and TRBJ1-2; tentatively, D is TRBD1 (5 bases). This CDR3 spans 13 amino acids. The V and J ends lost 5 bases and 6 bases respectively, with 13 bases between them.

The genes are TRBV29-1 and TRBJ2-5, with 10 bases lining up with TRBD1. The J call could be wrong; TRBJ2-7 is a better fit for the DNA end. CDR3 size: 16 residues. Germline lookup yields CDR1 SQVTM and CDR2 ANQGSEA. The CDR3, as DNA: TGCAGCGTTGAAGGTGAGGTTGGGACAGGGGACTACGAGCAGTACTTC. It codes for CSVEGEVGTGDYEQYF.

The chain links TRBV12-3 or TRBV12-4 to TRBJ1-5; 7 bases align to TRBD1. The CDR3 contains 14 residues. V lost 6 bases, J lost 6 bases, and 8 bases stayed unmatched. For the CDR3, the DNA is TGTGCCAGCAGACCCGACAGGGTAGGTCAGCCCCAGCATTTT. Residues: CASRPDRVGQPQHF.

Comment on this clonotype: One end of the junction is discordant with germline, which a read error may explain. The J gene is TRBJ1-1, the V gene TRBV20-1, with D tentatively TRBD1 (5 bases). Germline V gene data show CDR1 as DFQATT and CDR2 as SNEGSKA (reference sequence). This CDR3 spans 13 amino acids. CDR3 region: CSARDLVGTEASF. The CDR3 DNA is TGCAGTGCTAGAGATTTGGTTGGGACTGAAGCTTCCTTT.

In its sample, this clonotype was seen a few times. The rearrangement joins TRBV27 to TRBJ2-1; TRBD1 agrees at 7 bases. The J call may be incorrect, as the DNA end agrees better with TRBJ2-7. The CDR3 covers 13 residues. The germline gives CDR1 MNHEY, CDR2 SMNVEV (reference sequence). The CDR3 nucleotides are TGTGCCAGCGCCCCGGGACAGTTCTACGAGCAGTACTTC. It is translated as CASAPGQFYEQYF.

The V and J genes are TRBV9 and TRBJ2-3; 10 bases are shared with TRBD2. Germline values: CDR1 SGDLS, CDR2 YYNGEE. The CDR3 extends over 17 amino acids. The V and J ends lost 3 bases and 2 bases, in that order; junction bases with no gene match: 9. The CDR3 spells CASSAAGGLATTDTQYF. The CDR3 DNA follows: TGTGCCAGCAGCGCCGCTGGGGGACTAGCGACCACAGATACGCAGTATTTT. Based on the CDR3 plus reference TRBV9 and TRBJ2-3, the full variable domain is DSGVTQTPKHLITATGQRVTLRCSPRSGDLSVYWYQQSLDQGLQFLIQYYNGEERAKGNILERFSAQQFPDLHSELNLSSLELGDSALYFCASSAAGGLATTDTQYFGPGTRLTVL.

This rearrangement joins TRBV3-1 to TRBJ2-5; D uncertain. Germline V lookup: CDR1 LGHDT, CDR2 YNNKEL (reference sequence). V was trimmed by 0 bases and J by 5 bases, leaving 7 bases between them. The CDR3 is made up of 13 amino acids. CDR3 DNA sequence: TGTGCCAGCAGCCAAGAATCCGGGGAGACCCAGTACTTC. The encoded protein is CASSQESGETQYF.

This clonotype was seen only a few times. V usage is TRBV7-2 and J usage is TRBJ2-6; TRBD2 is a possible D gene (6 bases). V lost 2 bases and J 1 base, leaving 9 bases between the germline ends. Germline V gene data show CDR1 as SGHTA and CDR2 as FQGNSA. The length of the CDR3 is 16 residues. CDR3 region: CASSLTRGSGANVLTF. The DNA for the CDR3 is TGTGCCAGCAGCTTAACGCGGGGATCTGGGGCCAACGTCCTGACTTTC.

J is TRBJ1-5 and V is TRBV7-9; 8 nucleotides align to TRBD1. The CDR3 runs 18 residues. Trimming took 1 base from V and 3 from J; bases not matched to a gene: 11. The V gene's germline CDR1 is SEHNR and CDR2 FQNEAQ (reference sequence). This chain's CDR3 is CASSLGTGFLGDNQPQHF. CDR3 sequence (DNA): TGTGCCAGCAGCTTAGGGACAGGGTTTTTGGGGGACAATCAGCCCCAGCATTTT.

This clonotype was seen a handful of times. CDR3 loop: CATSDYQGETQYF. Written as DNA, the CDR3 is TGTGCCACCAGTGATTATCAGGGCGAGACCCAGTACTTC. The V call is TRBV24-1, the J call TRBJ2-5; D might be TRBD1 (5 bases). The CDR3 sequence is 13 residues long. CDR1 is KGHDR, CDR2 SFDVKD, per germline. Between the trimmed V and J ends, which lost 2 bases and 5 bases, there was a span of 8 bases.

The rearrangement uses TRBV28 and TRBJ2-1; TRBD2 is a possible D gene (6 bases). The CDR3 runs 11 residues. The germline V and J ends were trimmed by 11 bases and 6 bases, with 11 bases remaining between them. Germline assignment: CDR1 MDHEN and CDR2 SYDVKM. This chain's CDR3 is CAARGTNEQFF. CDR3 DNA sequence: TGTGCCGCCCGCGGGACCAATGAGCAGTTCTTC.

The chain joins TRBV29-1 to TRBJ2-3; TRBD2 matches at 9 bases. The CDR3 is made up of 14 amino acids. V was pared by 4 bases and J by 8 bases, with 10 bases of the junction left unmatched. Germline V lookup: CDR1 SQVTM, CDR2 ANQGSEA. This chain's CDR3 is CSVGAGGEGTTQYF. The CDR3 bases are TGCAGCGTTGGTGCGGGGGGGGAAGGCACTACGCAGTATTTT.

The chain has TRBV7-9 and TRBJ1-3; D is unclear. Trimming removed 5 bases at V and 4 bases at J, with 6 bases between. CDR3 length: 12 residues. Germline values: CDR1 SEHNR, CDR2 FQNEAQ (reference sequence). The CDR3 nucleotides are TGTGCCAGCAGCAAAGGGGGAAACACCATATATTTT. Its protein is CASSKGGNTIYF. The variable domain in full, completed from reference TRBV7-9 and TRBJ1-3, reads DTGVSQNPRHKITKRGQNVTFRCDPISEHNRLYWYRQTLGQGPEFLTYFQNEAQLEKSRLLSDRFSAERPKGSFSTLEIQRTEQGDSAMYLCASSKGGNTIYFGEGSWLTVV.

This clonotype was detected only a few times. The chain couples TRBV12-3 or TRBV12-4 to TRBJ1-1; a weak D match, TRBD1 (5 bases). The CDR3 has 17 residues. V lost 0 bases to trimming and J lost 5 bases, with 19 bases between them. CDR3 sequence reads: CASSLAVGTAYGTEAFF. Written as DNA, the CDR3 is TGTGCCAGCAGTTTAGCGGTAGGGACGGCCTATGGAACTGAAGCTTTCTTT.